This T cell receptor (beta chain) was recovered during a study of T cell responses to AZD1222 COVID-19 vaccine. Study findings and constraints: Within unmutated variant regions lay the reported targets of nearly half of spike-specific TCRs.

Sequencing used immunoSEQ multiplex PCR; TCRdb keeps in-frame clones, though not all of them. The repertoire has 150,000 or so clones, around 89% of them found once; the top ten carry 4.5% to 6.5%. Trimming left V 1 base short and J 2 bases short, with 12 bases between. The CDR3 has 16 amino acids. Germline V gene lookup returns CDR1 KGHSH and CDR2 LQKENI. Concerning this clone itself: Its target is unknown.

The sequencing here drew on peripheral blood, taken on day 0 of AZD1222 vaccination. The chain employs TRBV18 and TRBJ1-5; TRBD1 is a possible D gene (6 bases). The sequence was obtained from an adult in good health. The CDR3 nucleotides are TGTGCCAGCTCACCACAGAGTTCAGGGGGCAATCAGCCCCAGCATTTT. Protein sequence: CASSPQSSGGNQPQHF.